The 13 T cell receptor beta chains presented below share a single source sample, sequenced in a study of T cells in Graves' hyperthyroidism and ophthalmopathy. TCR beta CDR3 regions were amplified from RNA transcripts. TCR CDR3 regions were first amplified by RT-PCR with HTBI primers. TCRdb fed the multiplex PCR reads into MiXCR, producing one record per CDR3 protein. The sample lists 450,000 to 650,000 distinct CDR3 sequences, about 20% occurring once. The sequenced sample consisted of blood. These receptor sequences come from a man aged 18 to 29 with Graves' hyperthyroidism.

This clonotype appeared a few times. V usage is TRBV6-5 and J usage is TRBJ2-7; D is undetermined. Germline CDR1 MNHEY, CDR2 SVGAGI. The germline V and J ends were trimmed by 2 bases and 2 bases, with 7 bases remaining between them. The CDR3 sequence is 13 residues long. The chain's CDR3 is CASSYHPAYEQYF. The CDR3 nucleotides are TGTGCCAGCAGTTACCACCCCGCCTACGAGCAGTACTTC.

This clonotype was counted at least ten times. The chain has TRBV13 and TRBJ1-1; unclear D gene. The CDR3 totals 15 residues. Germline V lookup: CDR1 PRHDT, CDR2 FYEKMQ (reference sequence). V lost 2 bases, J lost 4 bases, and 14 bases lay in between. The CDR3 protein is CASSLFLDLGTEAFF. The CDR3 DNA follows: TGTGCCAGCAGCTTATTCCTGGATCTAGGCACTGAAGCTTTCTTT.

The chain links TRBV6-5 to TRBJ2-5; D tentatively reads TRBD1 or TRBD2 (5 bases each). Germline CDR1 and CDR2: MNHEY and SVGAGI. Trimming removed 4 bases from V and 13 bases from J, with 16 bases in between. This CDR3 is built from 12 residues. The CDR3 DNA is TGTGCCAGCAGTTCAGGGACGGTCCTTAGGTACTTC. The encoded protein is CASSSGTVLRYF.

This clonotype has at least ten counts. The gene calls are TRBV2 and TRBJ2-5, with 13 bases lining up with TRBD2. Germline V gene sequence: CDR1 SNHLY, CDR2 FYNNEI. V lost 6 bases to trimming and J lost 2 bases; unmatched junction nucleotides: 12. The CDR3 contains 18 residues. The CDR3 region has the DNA TGTGCCAGCAGCTCAAGTGGACTAGCGGGGGTGCGGCAAGAGACCCAGTACTTC. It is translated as CASSSSGLAGVRQETQYF.

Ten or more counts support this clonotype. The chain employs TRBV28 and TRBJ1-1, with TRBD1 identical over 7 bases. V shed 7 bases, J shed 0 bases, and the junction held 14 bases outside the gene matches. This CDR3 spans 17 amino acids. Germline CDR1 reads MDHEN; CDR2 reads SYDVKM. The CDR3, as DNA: TGTGCCAGCAACAGGACAGGATGGAGGACTATGAACACTGAAGCTTTCTTT. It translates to CASNRTGWRTMNTEAFF.

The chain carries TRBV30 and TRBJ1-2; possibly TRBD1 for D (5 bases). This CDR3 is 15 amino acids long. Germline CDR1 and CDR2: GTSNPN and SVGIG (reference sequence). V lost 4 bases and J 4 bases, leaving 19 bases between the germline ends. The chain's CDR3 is CAWTPGPNKGYGYTF. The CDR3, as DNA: TGTGCCTGGACCCCGGGACCCAACAAGGGCTATGGCTACACCTTC.

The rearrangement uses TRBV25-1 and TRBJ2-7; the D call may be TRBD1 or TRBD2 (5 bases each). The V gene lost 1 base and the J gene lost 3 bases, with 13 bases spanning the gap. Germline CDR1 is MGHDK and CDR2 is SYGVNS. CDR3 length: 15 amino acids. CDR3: CASSESRGENYEQYF. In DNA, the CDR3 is TGTGCCAGCAGTGAATCGAGGGGTGAGAACTACGAGCAGTACTTC.

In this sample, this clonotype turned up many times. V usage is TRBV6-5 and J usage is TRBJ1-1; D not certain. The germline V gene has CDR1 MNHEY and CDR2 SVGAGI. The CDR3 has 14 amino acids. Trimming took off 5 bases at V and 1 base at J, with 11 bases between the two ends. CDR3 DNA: TGTGCCAGCAGTACGCGAAGGGCGAACACTGAAGCTTTCTTT. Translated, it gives CASSTRRANTEAFF.

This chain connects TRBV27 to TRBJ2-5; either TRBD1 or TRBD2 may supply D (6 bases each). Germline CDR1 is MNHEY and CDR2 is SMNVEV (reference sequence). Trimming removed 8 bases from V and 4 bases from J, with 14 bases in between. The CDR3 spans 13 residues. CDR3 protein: CASRGPGRETQYF. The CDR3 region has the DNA TGTGCCAGCCGGGGGCCAGGGAGAGAGACCCAGTACTTC.

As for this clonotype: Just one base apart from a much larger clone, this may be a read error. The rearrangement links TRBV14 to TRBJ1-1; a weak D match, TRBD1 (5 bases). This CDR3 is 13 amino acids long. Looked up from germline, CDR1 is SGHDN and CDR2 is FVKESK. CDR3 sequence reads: CASSQGRITEACF. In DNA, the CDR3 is TGTGCCAGCAGCCAGGGGCGAATCACTGAAGCTTGCTTT.

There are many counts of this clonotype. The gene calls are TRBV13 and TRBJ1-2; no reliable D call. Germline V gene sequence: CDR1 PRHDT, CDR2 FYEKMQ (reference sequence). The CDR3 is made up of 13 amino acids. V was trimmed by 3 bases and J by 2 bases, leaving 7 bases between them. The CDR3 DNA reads TGTGCCAGCAGCTTTGGGGAGAACTATGGCTACACCTTC. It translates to CASSFGENYGYTF.

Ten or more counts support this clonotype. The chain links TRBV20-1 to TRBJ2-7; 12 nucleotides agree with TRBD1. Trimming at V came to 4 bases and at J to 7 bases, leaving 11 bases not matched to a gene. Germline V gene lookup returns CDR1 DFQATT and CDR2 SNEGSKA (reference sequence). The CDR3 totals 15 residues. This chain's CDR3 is CSATNPGQGAREQYF. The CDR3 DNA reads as TGCAGTGCTACAAATCCGGGACAGGGGGCTAGGGAGCAGTACTTC.

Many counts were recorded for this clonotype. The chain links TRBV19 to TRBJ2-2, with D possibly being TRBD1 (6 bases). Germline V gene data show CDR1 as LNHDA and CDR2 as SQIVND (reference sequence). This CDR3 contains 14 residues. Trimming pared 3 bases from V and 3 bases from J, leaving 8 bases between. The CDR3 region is CASSIAGDTGELFF. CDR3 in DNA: TGTGCCAGTAGTATCGCAGGGGACACCGGGGAGCTGTTTTTT.